Reported below is one T cell receptor (beta chain). The data were taken from a study of blood T cell repertoires in COVID-19. For the study at large: Collection of acute and convalescent COVID-19 samples took place in the United States, Italy and Spain.

CDR3 length: 14 amino acids. Germline CDR1 and CDR2: MNHEY and SVGEGT. V gave up 4 bases and J gave up 5 bases, with 14 bases separating them. TCRdb's table, derived via immunoSEQ multiplex PCR, lists solely in-frame clones and lacks some. The profile shows approximately 94,000 clones, more than 85% of them singletons. The chain combines TRBV6-2 or TRBV6-3 with TRBJ1-1; D uncertain. The receptor comes from a man aged 25-45 years in a cohort sampled during active COVID-19. Sequenced: peripheral blood. The CDR3: CASSSEPITTEAFF. The CDR3 coding sequence is TGTGCCAGCAGTTCCGAGCCCATTACTACTGAAGCTTTCTTT.